The 11 T cell receptor beta chains in this list originate from one sample, sequenced in a study of CD8 T cells in ankylosing spondylitis. Study results and limitations: What appeared characteristic of ankylosing spondylitis blood was a TCR beta motif of seven to nine highly homologous variants.

MiXCR was run by TCRdb on the 5' RACE reads, yielding one entry per CDR3 protein. The sample records about 500,000 distinct CDR3 sequences, over 4% being singletons. These receptors lack a known antigen. Specimen: blood, either unsorted or a sorted T cell fraction (not recorded which). Every receptor here comes from a male donor with ankylosing spondylitis.

This clonotype occurred many times. Written as DNA, the CDR3 is TGTGCCAGCAGCTTAGGACAGGGGTTCAATTCACCCCTCCACTTT. Translated: CASSLGQGFNSPLHF. The rearrangement joins TRBV7-2 to TRBJ1-6, with 8 bases matching TRBD1. This CDR3 comprises 15 residues. The trim removed 1 base at V and 7 bases at J, leaving 3 bases unmatched. Germline values: CDR1 SGHTA, CDR2 FQGNSA.

At least ten counts were recorded for this clonotype. V gene TRBV4-3 combines with J gene TRBJ1-4, with D perhaps matching TRBD1 (5 bases). V was shortened by 1 base and J by 8 bases, with 14 bases between the two germline ends. CDR3 length: 15 amino acids. Per germline, CDR1 LGHNA and CDR2 YSLEER. The CDR3 nucleotides read TGCGCCAGCAGCCAAGGGGCAGGGTTGGGGGAAAAACTGTTTTTT. This sequence encodes CASSQGAGLGEKLFF.

This clonotype was seen at least ten times. This chain links TRBV4-1 with TRBJ1-2; D gene uncertain. The germline gives CDR1 MGHRA, CDR2 YSYEKL. The CDR3 sequence is 15 residues long. V lost 0 bases, J lost 5 bases, and 13 bases lay in between. CDR3 DNA sequence: TGCGCCAGCAGCCAAGATAGGGCGGGATCTTATGGCTACACCTTC. Translating it yields CASSQDRAGSYGYTF.

This clonotype was found many times. The chain links TRBV24-1 to TRBJ1-1; D is possibly TRBD1 (6 bases). V gave up 5 bases and J gave up 6 bases, with 12 bases separating them. This CDR3 region has 13 residues. From germline, CDR1 is KGHDR and CDR2 SFDVKD. Here the CDR3 reads CATSAPGAAEAFF. The CDR3 region has the DNA TGTGCCACCAGTGCCCCAGGGGCGGCTGAAGCTTTCTTT.

This clonotype was seen repeatedly, ten times or more. The CDR3 is CASSLGTASEQYF. CDR3 coding DNA: TGCGCCAGCAGCTTAGGGACAGCCTCAGAGCAGTACTTC. This chain joins TRBV5-1 and TRBJ2-7; 7 bases match TRBD1. This CDR3 contains 13 residues. The germline gives CDR1 SGHRS, CDR2 YFSETQ. J lost 7 bases, V lost 2 bases, and 6 bases had no gene match. Full variable domain (missing parts from reference TRBV5-1 and TRBJ2-7): KAGVTQTPRYLIKTRGQQVTLSCSPISGHRSVSWYQQTPGQGLQFLFEYFSETQRNKGNFPGRFSGRQFSNSRSEMNVSTLELGDSALYLCASSLGTASEQYFGPGTRLTVT.

With respect to this clonotype: This could be a read error, since a much larger clone is one nucleotide away. The chain joins TRBV18 to TRBJ2-3; 9 nucleotides align to TRBD1. Germline V gives CDR1 KGHSH, CDR2 LQKENI. The V and J ends lost 0 bases and 8 bases, in that order; junction bases with no gene match: 6. This CDR3 region has 15 residues. The CDR3 DNA reads TGTGCCAGCTCACCACCGGGACAGGGAGAACCTACGCAGTATTTT. Translated, it gives CASSPPGQGEPTQYF.

This clonotype was counted many times. The gene calls are TRBV5-6 and TRBJ1-2; D is possibly TRBD1 (5 bases). The germline CDR1 and CDR2 sequences are SGHDT and YYEEEE. V lost 0 bases to trimming and J lost 1 base, with 13 bases between them. The CDR3 spans 16 residues. The CDR3 coding sequence is TGTGCCAGCAGCTTGGCGGGACGGATCCATAACTATGGCTACACCTTC. Protein: CASSLAGRIHNYGYTF.

Many counts were recorded for this clonotype. This rearrangement joins TRBV28 to TRBJ2-2; possible D gene TRBD2, 5 bases. Germline lookup yields CDR1 MDHEN and CDR2 SYDVKM. There are 12 residues in the CDR3. V lost 11 bases to trimming and J lost 5 bases, with 12 bases between them. CDR3 region: CAARGLTGELFF. The CDR3 nucleotides are TGTGCCGCTAGAGGGCTAACCGGGGAGCTGTTTTTT.

This chain links TRBV20-1 with TRBJ2-7, with a possible D match to TRBD1 (6 bases). V lost 5 bases and J 4 bases, leaving 18 bases between the germline ends. The length of the CDR3 is 14 residues. Germline V gene sequence: CDR1 DFQATT, CDR2 SNEGSKA (reference sequence). The CDR3 reads CSAGIPGQPYEQYF. In DNA, the CDR3 is TGCAGTGCTGGAATCCCGGGACAACCATACGAGCAGTACTTC.

This clonotype has at least ten counts. The chain employs TRBV6-2 or TRBV6-3 and TRBJ1-5; a possible D gene is TRBD1 (5 bases). The length of the CDR3 is 14 residues. V gave up 4 bases and J gave up 7 bases, with 14 bases separating them. Per germline, CDR1 MNHEY and CDR2 SVGEGT. CDR3 sequence (DNA): TGTGCCAGCAGTTCAAGGGGCGTAGGACAGCCCCAGCATTTT. Translation gives CASSSRGVGQPQHF.

V and J are TRBV9 and TRBJ2-7, with 8 bases fitting TRBD2. Looked up from germline, CDR1 is SGDLS and CDR2 is YYNGEE. V lost 5 bases and J lost 3; bases outside the gene matches: 7. This CDR3 has 14 residues. The CDR3, as DNA: TGTGCCAGCAGTCCGCTGGGGACTAGCTACGAGCAGTACTTC. This encodes CASSPLGTSYEQYF. The variable domain in full, completed from reference TRBV9 and TRBJ2-7, reads DSGVTQTPKHLITATGQRVTLRCSPRSGDLSVYWYQQSLDQGLQFLIQYYNGEERAKGNILERFSAQQFPDLHSELNLSSLELGDSALYFCASSPLGTSYEQYFGPGTRLTVT.